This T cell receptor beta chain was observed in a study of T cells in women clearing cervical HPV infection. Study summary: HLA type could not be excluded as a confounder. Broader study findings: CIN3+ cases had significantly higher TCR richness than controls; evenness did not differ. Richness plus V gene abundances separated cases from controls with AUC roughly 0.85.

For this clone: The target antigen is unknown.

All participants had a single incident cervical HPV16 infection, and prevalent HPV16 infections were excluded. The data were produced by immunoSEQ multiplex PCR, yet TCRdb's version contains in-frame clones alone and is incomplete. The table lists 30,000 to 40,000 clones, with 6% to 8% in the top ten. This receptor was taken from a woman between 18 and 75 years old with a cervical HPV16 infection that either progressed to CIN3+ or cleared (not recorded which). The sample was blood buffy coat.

The CDR3 region is CASSFTGDEQYF. CDR3 DNA (partial): TGTGCCAGCAGCTTTACAGGGGACGAG. The V gene is TRBV11-2, the J gene TRBJ2-7; 7 positions match TRBD1. The sequence runs out 3 residues before the end of the CDR3; the remainder is reconstructed from the germline J gene. CDR3 size: 12 residues. V dropped 3 bases and J dropped 5; count of bases not matched to a gene: 1. CDR1 is SGHAT, CDR2 FQNNGV, per germline. The full variable domain, its missing parts supplied by reference TRBV11-2 and TRBJ2-7, is EAGVAQSPRYKIIEKRQSVAFWCNPISGHATLYWYQQILGQGPKLLIQFQNNGVVDDSQLPKDRFSAERLKGVDSTLKIQPAKLEDSAVYLCASSFTGDEQYFGPGTRLTVT.